This T cell receptor beta chain was captured by sequencing in a study of T cell responses to AZD1222 COVID-19 vaccine. TCRdb's copy holds only in-frame clones and misses some; the assay was immunoSEQ multiplex PCR. The table has approximately 140,000 clones, around 89% seen once. Study-wide results and limits: Nearly half of spike-specific TCRs reportedly target unmutated variant regions.

Concerning this clone: The antigen is undetermined.

Germline trimming cut 3 bases from V and 4 bases from J; bases unmatched to any gene: 10. This CDR3 region has 19 residues. Germline loops: CDR1 SGHTA, CDR2 FQGTGA. The chain has TRBV7-3 and TRBJ2-2; 14 bases align to TRBD2. The sequence was obtained from an adult in good health. The sample here was peripheral blood, taken on day 0 of AZD1222 vaccination. CDR3 sequence (DNA): TGTGCCAGCAGCTTGGGTCCCGGACTAGCGGGAGGCGGCACCGGGGAGCTGTTTTTT. Translating it yields CASSLGPGLAGGGTGELFF.